This T cell receptor (beta chain) is drawn from a study of blood T cell repertoires in COVID-19 (dated by TCRdb to the early 2020s). In the study overall: The collaborator samples originated in the United States, Italy and Spain and spanned the acute and convalescent phases of COVID-19. The prospective study material was composed of cDNA or gDNA derived from T cells, B-cell-depleted T cells, or PBMCs. Deeply sampled blood TCRbeta repertoires from subjects exposed to, actively infected with, or recovered from COVID-19 were included in the dataset. The repertoires were released in a freely available public database intended as a resource for research on the immune response to SARS-CoV-2. Samples were obtained from the ongoing ImmuneRACE study (first 160 participants) and from 1,254 subjects provided by 6 global collaborators. Nearly every sample came with metadata listing a de-identified subject ID, COVID-19 status, age in years and sex. Where available, HLA class I and class II types were obtained from metadata supplied by the sample provider rather than from assay-based typing. Study-wide conclusions, independent of this receptor: The amount of clinical and demographic metadata varied by source and participant and was provided uncurated.

This clone has a handful of counts. What antigen it recognizes has not been identified. No much larger clonotype is one base removed from it; base qualities were not supplied. The germline V gene supplies CDR1 SNHLY and CDR2 FYNNEI. From the cysteine up to the phenylalanine, the CDR3 has a length of 16 residues. Only the CDR3 part of the read is kept: 48 bases, read in frame from the first base. V drops 9 bases and J drops 7 bases, leaving 24 bases in between. The collaborating institutions used their own protocols to collect whole blood in K2EDTA tubes. For TCRbeta analysis, collaborators shipped samples as frozen whole blood, isolated PBMCs, or DNA extracted from either of those sample types. TCRbeta CDR3 regions were amplified from genomic DNA using the immunoSEQ Assay, a bias-controlled multiplex PCR. The study's processing was this. The number of nucleated cells in each sample was estimated from the amplification of reference gene primers within the assay. To quantify the absolute abundance of each unique TCRbeta CDR3 rearrangement, sequence reads were collapsed and filtered. For each sample, productive Simpson clonality was calculated by taking the square root of Simpson's diversity index across productive rearrangements. Drawn from immuneACCESS, this table holds only the in-frame rearrangements with V and J called that TCRdb kept. Clones are partly lost; checked studies trace under half to an unresolved V gene and leave the rest unexplained. The V and J calls and clone size come from that table; D and trimming were worked out from the DNA. In all, the sample holds around 120,000 clones, and approximately 70% of those were seen once. Roughly 6.2% of the sample lies in the top ten.

The chain employs TRBV2 and TRBJ1-4, with a weak D call of TRBD1 (5 bases match). The sequence derives from a man older than 75 with acute or convalescent COVID-19. The sample taken for sequencing was peripheral blood. In nucleotides, the sequence is TGTGCCAGTGCGTGGGAGGGGCCCGGGAGGGCTGAAAAACTGTTTTTT. This gives the protein CASAWEGPGRAEKLFF. The variable domain in full, with residues beyond the CDR3 obtained from the reference TRBV2 and TRBJ1-4 genes, is EPEVTQTPSHQVTQMGQEVILRCVPISNHLYFYWYRQILGQKVEFLVSFYNNEISEKSEIFDDQFSVERPDGSNFTLKIRSTKLEDSAMYFCASAWEGPGRAEKLFFGSGTQLSVL.